A single sample gave rise to the 32 T cell receptor beta chains below, sequenced in a study of shared clonotypes between healthy human individuals. The assay was immunoSEQ multiplex PCR, and TCRdb's table has in-frame clones only and misses some. The repertoire holds over 2 million clones, with 85% to 95% as singletons. Input material: naive CD4+ T cells from PBMCs. The sample's subset: CD45RA+ positively selected. These receptors were obtained from a young man in good health. Some clones in this sample may be carry-over from other donors' samples.

A note on this clone: One junction end does not reproduce the germline sequence, and a read error may be involved. The chain employs TRBV4-2 and TRBJ2-1; D possibly corresponds to TRBD2 (6 bases). This CDR3 is 16 amino acids long. Germline lookup yields CDR1 LGHNA and CDR2 YNFKEQ. The CDR3 here is CAGSQEGGMGYNEQFF. CDR3 DNA: TGTGCCGGCAGCCAAGAGGGCGGGATGGGGTACAATGAGCAGTTCTTC.

This rearrangement joins TRBV4-2 to TRBJ1-2, with a weak D call TRBD1 (5 bases). CDR3 length: 17 residues. CDR1 is LGHNA and CDR2 is YNFKEQ in the germline V gene. V shed 1 base and J shed 6 bases, with 21 bases lying between them. As DNA, the CDR3 is TGTGCCAGCAGCCAAGCTCAAAGGTCAGGGAACGGGAATGGCTACACCTTC. As protein: CASSQAQRSGNGNGYTF.

CDR3 sequence (DNA): TGCGCCAGCAGCTTGGAATCGGGGGTATATTCTGGAAACACCATATATTTT. This codes for CASSLESGVYSGNTIYF. The gene calls are TRBV5-1 and TRBJ1-3, with TRBD1 as a possible D gene (5 bases). The CDR3 is 17 residues long. Germline CDR1 is SGHRS and CDR2 is YFSETQ. V dropped 0 bases and J dropped 1 base, with 14 bases sitting between them.

This clone was observed once. The gene calls are TRBV4-2 and TRBJ2-7; D not certain. The CDR3 contains 16 residues. V was cut by 1 base and J by 0 bases, with 13 bases left in between. Germline CDR1 is LGHNA and CDR2 is YNFKEQ. The CDR3 sequence is CASSQVLALLSYEQYF. The CDR3 bases are TGTGCCAGCAGCCAAGTTTTGGCCCTACTCTCCTACGAGCAGTACTTC.

The chain is built from TRBV5-1 and TRBJ2-1; 7 bases match TRBD1. Germline trimming cut 0 bases from V and 7 bases from J; bases unmatched to any gene: 7. The length of the CDR3 is 15 residues. Germline V gene data show CDR1 as SGHRS and CDR2 as YFSETQ. CDR3 loop: CASSLGQGSANEQFF. CDR3 nucleotide sequence: TGCGCCAGCAGCTTGGGACAGGGATCAGCGAATGAGCAGTTCTTC.

The chain carries TRBV10-3 and TRBJ2-3, with TRBD1 matching 7 bases. With V trimmed by 5 bases and J by 3 bases, 5 bases remained unmatched. The CDR3 is made up of 14 amino acids. Germline V gene data show CDR1 as ENHRY and CDR2 as SYGVKD. The CDR3 nucleotides read TGTGCCATCAGTCTGGCAGGGGGAACAGATACGCAGTATTTT. It specifies CAISLAGGTDTQYF.

The CDR3, as DNA: TGTGCCAGCAGCCTTGACAGGAACACTGAAGCTTTCTTT. Translating it yields CASSLDRNTEAFF. The gene calls are TRBV5-8 and TRBJ1-1; a weak D match, TRBD1 (5 bases). Trimming removed 4 bases at V and 1 base at J, with 8 bases between. CDR3 length equals 13 residues. Per the germline V gene, CDR1 is SGHTS and CDR2 is YDEGEE.

The chain employs TRBV6-5 and TRBJ2-6; no clear D. The CDR3 is 11 amino acids. Germline-derived CDR1 and CDR2 are MNHEY and SVGAGI. V lost 1 base, J lost 13 bases, and 5 bases lay in between. The CDR3 DNA is TGTGCCAGCAGTTACTTACGGGTCCTGACTTTC. Its protein product is CASSYLRVLTF.

The table lists this clone with a count of one. V usage is TRBV6-1 and J usage is TRBJ1-1; D gene ambiguous. With 6 bases removed from V and 4 bases from J, the gap between germline ends came to 18 bases. This CDR3 has 15 amino acids. Germline assignment: CDR1 MNHNS and CDR2 SASEGT. CDR3 sequence reads: CASSPHARLGTEAFF. Here the CDR3 DNA reads TGTGCCAGCAGCCCCCACGCCAGGTTAGGCACTGAAGCTTTCTTT.

This chain uses TRBV28 with TRBJ2-4; TRBD1 aligns across 7 bases. The J segment lost 3 bases and the V segment lost 3 bases, leaving 5 bases of the junction unmatched. The germline gives CDR1 MDHEN, CDR2 SYDVKM. CDR3 length: 15 amino acids. The CDR3: CASSFDRAIKNIQYF. For the CDR3, the DNA is TGTGCCAGCAGTTTTGACAGGGCGATCAAAAACATTCAGTACTTC.

V is TRBV5-5 and J is TRBJ2-5; D call uncertain. The V and J ends lost 1 base and 7 bases respectively, with 17 bases between them. Germline V CDR1 and CDR2: SGHKS, YYEKEE (reference sequence). The CDR3 has 15 amino acids. CDR3 region: CASSLFWAMSGTQYF. In DNA form, the CDR3 reads TGTGCCAGCAGCTTGTTTTGGGCGATGTCAGGGACCCAGTACTTC.

In this sample, this clone turned up once. In nucleotides, the CDR3 is TGTGCCAGTAGCCCCTTGACAGGCACAGATACGCAGTATTTT. Translated: CASSPLTGTDTQYF. The chain has TRBV19 and TRBJ2-3, with D perhaps TRBD1 (5 bases). CDR1 LNHDA and CDR2 SQIVND come from the germline V gene (reference sequence). This CDR3 region has 14 residues. V dropped 6 bases and J dropped 1 base, with 11 bases sitting between them.

This sequence joins TRBV14 and TRBJ1-2, with D maybe TRBD1 (5 bases). The CDR3 length is 15 residues. CDR1 is SGHDN, CDR2 FVKESK, per germline. V was cut by 5 bases and J by 2 bases, with 15 bases left in between. The CDR3 region has the DNA TGTGCCAGCAGCGTCGGTGTTTGGGGGAACTATGGCTACACCTTC. Protein product: CASSVGVWGNYGYTF.

V and J are TRBV18 and TRBJ2-5; possibly TRBD2 for D (5 bases). The CDR3 loop spans 14 amino acids. With 3 bases removed from V and 5 bases from J, the gap between germline ends came to 13 bases. Germline assignment: CDR1 KGHSH and CDR2 LQKENI. CDR3 DNA: TGTGCCAGCTCACCCACGGACTCGAAGGAGACCCAGTACTTC. It yields the protein CASSPTDSKETQYF.

The rearrangement joins TRBV19 to TRBJ1-1; D gene unclear. The V and J ends lost 8 bases and 5 bases respectively, with 9 bases between them. This CDR3 is built from 11 residues. Germline assignment: CDR1 LNHDA and CDR2 SQIVND (reference sequence). CDR3 bases: TGTGCCAGTCTCGGACGGACTGAAGCTTTCTTT. Protein product: CASLGRTEAFF.

V usage is TRBV7-6 and J usage is TRBJ1-1; possible D gene TRBD1, 5 bases. CDR3 length: 15 amino acids. V dropped 0 bases and J dropped 1 base, with 9 bases sitting between them. CDR1 is SGHVS and CDR2 is FNYEAQ in the germline V gene. DNA for the CDR3: TGTGCCAGCAGCTTAGCGACCGGACAGAACACTGAAGCTTTCTTT. Its translation: CASSLATGQNTEAFF. The whole variable domain, remainder taken from reference TRBV7-6 and TRBJ1-1, is GAGVSQSPRYKVTKRGQDVALRCDPISGHVSLYWYRQALGQGPEFLTYFNYEAQQDKSGLPNDRFSAERPEGSISTLTIQRTEQRDSAMYRCASSLATGQNTEAFFGQGTRLTVV.

The rearrangement joins TRBV28 to TRBJ2-5; 7 bases fit TRBD2. CDR1 is MDHEN, CDR2 SYDVKM, per germline. CDR3 length: 13 amino acids. Trimming took 7 bases from V and 5 from J; bases not matched to a gene: 7. CDR3 sequence: CASKRGGVETQYF. In DNA form, the CDR3 reads TGTGCCAGCAAACGGGGAGGGGTGGAGACCCAGTACTTC.

V is TRBV19 and J is TRBJ2-1; 12 nucleotides line up with TRBD2. The trim removed 6 bases at V and 7 bases at J, leaving 7 bases unmatched. The CDR3 spans 15 residues. Germline-derived CDR1 and CDR2 are LNHDA and SQIVND (reference sequence). The CDR3 DNA follows: TGTGCCAGTAGGACTAGCGGGAGTCTGAAGAATGAGCAGTTCTTC. This sequence encodes CASRTSGSLKNEQFF.

V is TRBV25-1 and J is TRBJ2-3; tentative D call: TRBD2 (5 bases). Germline CDR1 MGHDK, CDR2 SYGVNS. The CDR3 runs to 15 residues. Between the trimmed V and J ends, which lost 8 bases and 4 bases, there was a span of 19 bases. The DNA of the CDR3 is TGTGCCAGCTCAAGAGGGCCCCAAGCATCAGATACGCAGTATTTT. Translated: CASSRGPQASDTQYF.

V and J are TRBV7-3 and TRBJ2-1; maybe TRBD2 (6 bases). Germline V CDR1 and CDR2: SGHTA, FQGTGA. Trimming took 2 bases from V and 4 from J, leaving 15 bases between them. CDR3 length: 16 amino acids. The CDR3 DNA reads as TGTGCCAGCAGCTTACGACCCGTAGCGGATTACAATGAGCAGTTCTTC. It yields the protein CASSLRPVADYNEQFF.

The chain recombines TRBV7-3 with TRBJ1-4; 11 nucleotides line up with TRBD1. V dropped 6 bases and J dropped 11; count of bases not matched to a gene: 5. There are 13 residues in the CDR3. In germline, CDR1 is SGHTA, CDR2 FQGTGA. The DNA of the CDR3 is TGTGCCAGCAGTCTGGGGACAGGGGGGAAACTGTTTTTT. It encodes CASSLGTGGKLFF. Full variable domain (missing parts from reference TRBV7-3 and TRBJ1-4): GAGVSQTPSNKVTEKGKYVELRCDPISGHTALYWYRQSLGQGPEFLIYFQGTGAADDSGLPNDRFFAVRPEGSVSTLKIQRTERGDSAVYLCASSLGTGGKLFFGSGTQLSVL.

V is TRBV28 and J is TRBJ2-7; D might be TRBD1 (6 bases). Trimming removed 2 bases from V and 6 bases from J, with 14 bases in between. This CDR3 comprises 14 residues. Germline V gene data show CDR1 as MDHEN and CDR2 as SYDVKM. CDR3 protein: CASSLGGRVAEQYF. CDR3 coding DNA: TGTGCCAGCAGTTTAGGGGGCAGGGTGGCCGAGCAGTACTTC.

The chain carries TRBV5-1 and TRBJ1-2, with TRBD1 identical over 9 bases. The V segment lost 4 bases and the J segment 6 bases; nucleotides outside the gene matches: 10. This CDR3 region has 15 residues. From germline, CDR1 is SGHRS and CDR2 YFSETQ. The CDR3 reads CASSRPGTGLDGYTF. CDR3 bases: TGCGCCAGCAGCCGTCCCGGGACAGGGTTGGATGGCTACACCTTC.

The chain links TRBV28 to TRBJ1-4; TRBD1 might be the D (6 bases). The germline gives CDR1 MDHEN, CDR2 SYDVKM. The CDR3 covers 15 residues. Trimming took 8 bases from V and 7 from J, leaving 20 bases between them. The CDR3 DNA follows: TGTGCCAGCGGCCCGGACAGTCCCTTAAGTGAAAAACTGTTTTTT. Translated: CASGPDSPLSEKLFF.

V gene TRBV6-1 combines with J gene TRBJ2-1, with 9 bases identical to TRBD2. Trimming cost V 7 bases and J 4 bases; bases outside gene matches: 8. Per the germline V gene, CDR1 is MNHNS and CDR2 is SASEGT. The CDR3 is made up of 15 amino acids. This chain's CDR3 is CASILGLAGYNEQFF. CDR3 DNA: TGTGCCAGCATTTTAGGCCTAGCGGGGTACAATGAGCAGTTCTTC.

The chain recombines TRBV28 with TRBJ2-7; D is unresolved. Germline lookup yields CDR1 MDHEN and CDR2 SYDVKM. The CDR3 is 19 residues long. Trimming left V 6 bases short and J 2 bases short, with 29 bases between. The CDR3 here is CASSSLSRAGHQRTYEQYF. The CDR3 coding sequence is TGTGCCAGCAGCTCGCTTTCCCGGGCAGGCCATCAAAGAACCTACGAGCAGTACTTC.

The CDR3 DNA follows: TGTGCCAGCAGCTCAGAGGGTCGAGCGGGAAAACCCCTTAGGAGTGAGCAGTTCTTC. Translating it yields CASSSEGRAGKPLRSEQFF. The chain employs TRBV5-4 and TRBJ2-1; 7 bases agree with TRBD2. The CDR3 is 19 amino acids. V was clipped by 3 bases and J by 9 bases; unmatched bases: 24. The germline CDR1 and CDR2 sequences are SGHNT and YYREEE (reference sequence). Using reference TRBV5-4 and TRBJ2-1 for the parts outside the CDR3, the full variable domain is ETGVTQSPTHLIKTRGQQVTLRCSSQSGHNTVSWYQQALGQGPQFIFQYYREEENGRGNFPPRFSGLQFPNYSSELNVNALELDDSALYLCASSSEGRAGKPLRSEQFFGPGTRLTVL.

The CDR3 DNA follows: TGTGCCAGCTCCCAGGCCCACTCTGGAAACACCATATATTTT. Residues: CASSQAHSGNTIYF. This rearrangement joins TRBV2 to TRBJ1-3; D is unresolved. The V end lost 8 bases, the J end lost 0 bases, and 11 bases lay between the germline ends. Germline CDR1 is SNHLY and CDR2 is FYNNEI. The CDR3 runs 14 residues.

The chain recombines TRBV7-3 with TRBJ2-1, with TRBD1 identical over 9 bases. J was trimmed by 8 bases and V by 2 bases; bases with no gene match: 7. This CDR3 has 15 residues. Germline CDR1 is SGHTA and CDR2 is FQGTGA. CDR3: CASSLGGQGRDEQFF. Written as DNA, the CDR3 is TGTGCCAGCAGCTTAGGCGGACAGGGGAGGGATGAGCAGTTCTTC.

As concerns this clone: At one of its ends the junction is not consistent with the germline gene, which may arise from a read error. At the DNA level, this CDR3 is encoded by other sequences in the same sample as well. V gene TRBV7-2 combines with J gene TRBJ2-7; 9 nucleotides agree with TRBD2. Germline-derived CDR1 and CDR2 are SGHTA and FQGNSA. The CDR3 has 14 amino acids. Here the CDR3 reads CASSLAGRAYEQYF. The CDR3 nucleotides read TGTGCCAGCAGCCTAGCGGGACGCGCTTACGAGCAGTACTTC.

The CDR3 sequence is CASHSTAGGEQFF. CDR3 sequence (DNA): TGTGCCAGCCATTCGACCGCGGGTGGTGAGCAGTTCTTC. This chain connects TRBV11-2 to TRBJ2-1; D may be TRBD2 (5 bases). Germline V CDR1 and CDR2: SGHAT, FQNNGV. V was clipped by 8 bases and J by 9 bases, with 17 bases between them. This CDR3 comprises 13 residues.

V usage is TRBV5-1 and J usage is TRBJ1-4; no firm D call. Trimming stripped 3 bases from V and 0 bases from J, with 12 bases between. Germline loops: CDR1 SGHRS, CDR2 YFSETQ. This CDR3 is built from 16 residues. The CDR3 DNA is TGCGCCAGCAGCTACCTACAAACTGCAACTAATGAAAAACTGTTTTTT. Encoded protein: CASSYLQTATNEKLFF.